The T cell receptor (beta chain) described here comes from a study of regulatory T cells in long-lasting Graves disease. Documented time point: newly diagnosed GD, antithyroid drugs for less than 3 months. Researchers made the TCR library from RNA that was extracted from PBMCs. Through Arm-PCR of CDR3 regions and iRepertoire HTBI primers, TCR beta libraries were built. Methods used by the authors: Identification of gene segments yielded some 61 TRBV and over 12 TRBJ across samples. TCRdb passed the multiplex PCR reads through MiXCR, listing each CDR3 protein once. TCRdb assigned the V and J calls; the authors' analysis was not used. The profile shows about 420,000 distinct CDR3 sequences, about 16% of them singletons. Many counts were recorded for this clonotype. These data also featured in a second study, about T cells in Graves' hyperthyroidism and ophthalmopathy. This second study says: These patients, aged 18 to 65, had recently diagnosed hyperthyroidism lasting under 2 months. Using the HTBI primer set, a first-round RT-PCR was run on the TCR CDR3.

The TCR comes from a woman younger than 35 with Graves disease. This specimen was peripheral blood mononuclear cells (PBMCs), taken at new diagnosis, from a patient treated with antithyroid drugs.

In DNA, the CDR3 is TGTGCCAGCAGTCCAAGACAGACGAACACTGAAGCTTTCTTT. This translates into CASSPRQTNTEAFF. The chain links TRBV28 to TRBJ1-1; D perhaps matches TRBD1 (5 bases). The ends were cut back, 5 bases at V and 1 base at J, with 11 bases in the middle. Germline V CDR1 and CDR2: MDHEN, SYDVKM. The CDR3 contains 14 residues.